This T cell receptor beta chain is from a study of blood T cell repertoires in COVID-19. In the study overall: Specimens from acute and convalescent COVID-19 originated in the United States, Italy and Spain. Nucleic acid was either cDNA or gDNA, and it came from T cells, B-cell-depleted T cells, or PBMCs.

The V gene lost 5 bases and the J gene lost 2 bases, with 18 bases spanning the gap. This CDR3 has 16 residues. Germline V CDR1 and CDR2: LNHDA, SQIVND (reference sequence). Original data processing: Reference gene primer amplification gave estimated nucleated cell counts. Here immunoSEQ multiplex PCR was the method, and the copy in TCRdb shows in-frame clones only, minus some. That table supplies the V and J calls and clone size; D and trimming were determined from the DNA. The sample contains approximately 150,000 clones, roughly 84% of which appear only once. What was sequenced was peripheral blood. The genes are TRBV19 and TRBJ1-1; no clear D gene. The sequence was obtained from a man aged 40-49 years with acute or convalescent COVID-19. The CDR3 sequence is CASSFGATLTNTEAFF. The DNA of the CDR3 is TGTGCCAGTAGTTTTGGTGCCACGCTTACTAACACTGAAGCTTTCTTT.